This TCR beta chain was retrieved from a study of cytomegalovirus exposure and HLA in healthy donors. CDR1 is SEHNR and CDR2 is FQNEAQ in the germline V gene (reference sequence). The CDR3 runs to 15 residues. V was shortened by 1 base and J by 2 bases, with 11 bases between the two germline ends. The PCR ran on 60 Vbeta and 13 Jbeta primers. Assay: immunoSEQ multiplex PCR; the TCRdb copy retains only in-frame clones and omits some. This sample has more than 100,000 clones; roughly 80% occur once, and the top ten carry less than 5%. Sequencing was done on a sample of PBMCs. The clonotype comes from a man in his forties or fifties in good health and CMV-seropositive. This sequence joins TRBV7-9 and TRBJ1-1, with D perhaps TRBD1 (5 bases). The CDR3 bases are TGTGCCAGCAGCTTAGAATGGGGGGGTAACACTGAAGCTTTCTTT. This gives the protein CASSLEWGGNTEAFF.